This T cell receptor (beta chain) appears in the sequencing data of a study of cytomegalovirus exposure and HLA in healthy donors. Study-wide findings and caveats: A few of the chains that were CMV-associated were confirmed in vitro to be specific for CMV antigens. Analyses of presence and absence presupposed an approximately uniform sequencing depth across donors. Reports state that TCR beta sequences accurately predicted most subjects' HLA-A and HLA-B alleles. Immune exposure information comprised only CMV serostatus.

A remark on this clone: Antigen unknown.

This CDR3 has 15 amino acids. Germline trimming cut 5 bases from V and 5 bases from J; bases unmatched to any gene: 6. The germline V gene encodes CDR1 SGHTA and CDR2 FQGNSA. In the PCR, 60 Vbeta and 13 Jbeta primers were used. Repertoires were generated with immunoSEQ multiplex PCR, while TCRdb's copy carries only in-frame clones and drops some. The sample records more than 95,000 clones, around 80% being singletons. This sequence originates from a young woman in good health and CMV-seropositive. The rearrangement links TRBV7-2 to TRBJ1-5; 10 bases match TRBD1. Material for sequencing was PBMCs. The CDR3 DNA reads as TGTGCCAGCAGCCTTGACAGGGGGCGCCATCAGCCCCAGCATTTT. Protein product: CASSLDRGRHQPQHF.